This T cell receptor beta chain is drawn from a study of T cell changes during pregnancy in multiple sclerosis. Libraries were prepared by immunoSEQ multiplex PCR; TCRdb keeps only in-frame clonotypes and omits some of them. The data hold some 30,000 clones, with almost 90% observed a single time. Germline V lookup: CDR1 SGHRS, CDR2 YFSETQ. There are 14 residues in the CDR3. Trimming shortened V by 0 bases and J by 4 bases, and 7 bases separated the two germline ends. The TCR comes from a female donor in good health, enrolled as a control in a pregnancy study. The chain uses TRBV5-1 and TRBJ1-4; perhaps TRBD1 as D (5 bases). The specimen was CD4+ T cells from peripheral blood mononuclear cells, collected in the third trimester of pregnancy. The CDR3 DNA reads TGCGCCAGCAGCTTGGGGGGCTTTAATGAAAAACTGTTTTTT. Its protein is CASSLGGFNEKLFF.